This record looks at one T cell receptor (beta chain) sequence and its context. The data were taken from a study of blood T cell repertoires in COVID-19. In the study overall: Samples taken during acute and convalescent COVID-19 were collected in the United States, Italy and Spain.

The study drew participants aged about 18 to 89 years from around 24 US areas. Assignments of participants to cohorts depended upon their own reported clinical history. Germline CDR1 and CDR2: MDHEN and SYDVKM. V was pared by 4 bases and J by 7 bases, with 16 bases between. The CDR3 sequence is 14 residues long. In the authors' workflow: Reference gene primer amplification gave nucleated cell count estimates. Produced via immunoSEQ multiplex PCR; TCRdb's table is partial and in-frame only. For V, J and clone size, that table is used; D and trimming come from the DNA. Found here are roughly 250,000 clones, about 87% of them singletons; the top ten hold about 3%.

The V and J genes are TRBV28 and TRBJ1-2; perhaps TRBD1 as D (6 bases). The sequence was collected from a woman in her forties or fifties who had recovered from COVID-19. The sample consisted of PBMCs or T cells enriched from blood (not recorded which). The CDR3 loop reads CASSSPGVRGGYTF. Here the CDR3 DNA reads TGTGCCAGCAGTTCGCCCGGCGTCAGGGGTGGCTACACCTTC.